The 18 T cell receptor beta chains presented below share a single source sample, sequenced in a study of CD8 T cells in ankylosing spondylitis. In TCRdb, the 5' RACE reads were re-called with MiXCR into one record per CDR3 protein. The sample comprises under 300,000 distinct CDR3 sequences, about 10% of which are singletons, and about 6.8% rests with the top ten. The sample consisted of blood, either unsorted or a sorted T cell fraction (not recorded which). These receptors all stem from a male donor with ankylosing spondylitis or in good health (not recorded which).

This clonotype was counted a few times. The CDR3 bases are TGTGCCAGCAGCTCACGCAGCGGGAGGGGATTCACAGATACGCAGTATTTT. As protein: CASSSRSGRGFTDTQYF. The chain combines TRBV7-2 with TRBJ2-3; 10 bases map to TRBD2. With 4 bases clipped from V and 2 bases from J, the junction kept 9 bases outside the gene matches. The germline V gene has CDR1 SGHTA and CDR2 FQGNSA. The CDR3 is 17 residues long.

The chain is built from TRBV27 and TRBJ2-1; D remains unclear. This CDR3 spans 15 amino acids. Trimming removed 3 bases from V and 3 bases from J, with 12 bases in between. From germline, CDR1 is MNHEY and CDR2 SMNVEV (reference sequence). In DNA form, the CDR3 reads TGTGCCAGCAGTTTTCTTACAGCATACTACAATGAGCAGTTCTTC. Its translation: CASSFLTAYYNEQFF.

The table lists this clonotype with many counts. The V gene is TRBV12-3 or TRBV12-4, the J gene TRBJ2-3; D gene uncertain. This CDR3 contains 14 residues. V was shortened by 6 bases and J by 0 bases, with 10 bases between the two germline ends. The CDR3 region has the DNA TGTGCCAGCAGCGCCCCAACTAGCACAGATACGCAGTATTTT. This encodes CASSAPTSTDTQYF.

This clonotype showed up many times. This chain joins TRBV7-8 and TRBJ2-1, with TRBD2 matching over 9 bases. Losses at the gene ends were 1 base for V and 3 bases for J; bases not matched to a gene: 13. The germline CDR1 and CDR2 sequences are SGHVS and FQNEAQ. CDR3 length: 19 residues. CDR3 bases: TGTGCCAGCAGCTTAGGGCCTCTCGGGCGGGGGGGCTTCTACAATGAGCAGTTCTTC. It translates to CASSLGPLGRGGFYNEQFF.

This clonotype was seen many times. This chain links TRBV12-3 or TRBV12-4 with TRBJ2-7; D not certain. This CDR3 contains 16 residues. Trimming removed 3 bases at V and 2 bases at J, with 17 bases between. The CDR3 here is CASSFSPGEQTYEQYF. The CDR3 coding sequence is TGTGCCAGCAGTTTTTCCCCTGGCGAACAAACCTACGAGCAGTACTTC.

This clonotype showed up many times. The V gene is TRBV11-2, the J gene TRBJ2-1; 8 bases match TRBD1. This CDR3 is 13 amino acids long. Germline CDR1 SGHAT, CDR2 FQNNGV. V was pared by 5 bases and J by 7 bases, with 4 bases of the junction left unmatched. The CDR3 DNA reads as TGTGCCAGCAGCATGGACAGGGCTAATGAGCAGTTCTTC. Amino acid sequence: CASSMDRANEQFF.

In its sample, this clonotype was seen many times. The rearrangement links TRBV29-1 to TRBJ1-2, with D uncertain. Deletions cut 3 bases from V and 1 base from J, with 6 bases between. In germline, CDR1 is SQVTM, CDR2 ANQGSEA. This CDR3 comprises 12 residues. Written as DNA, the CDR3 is TGCAGCGTTGAGGCCTTTAACTATGGCTACACCTTC. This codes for CSVEAFNYGYTF.

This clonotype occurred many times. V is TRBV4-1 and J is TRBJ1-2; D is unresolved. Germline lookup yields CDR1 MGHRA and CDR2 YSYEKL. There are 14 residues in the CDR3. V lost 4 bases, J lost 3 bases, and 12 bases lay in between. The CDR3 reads CASSRPSADYGYTF. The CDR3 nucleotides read TGCGCCAGCAGCCGCCCCTCGGCGGACTATGGCTACACCTTC.

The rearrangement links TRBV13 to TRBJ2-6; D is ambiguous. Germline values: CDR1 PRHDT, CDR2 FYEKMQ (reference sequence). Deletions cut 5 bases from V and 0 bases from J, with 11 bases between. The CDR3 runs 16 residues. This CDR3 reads CASSATIPSGANVLTF. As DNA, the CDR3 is TGTGCCAGCAGCGCTACTATCCCCTCTGGGGCCAACGTCCTGACTTTC.

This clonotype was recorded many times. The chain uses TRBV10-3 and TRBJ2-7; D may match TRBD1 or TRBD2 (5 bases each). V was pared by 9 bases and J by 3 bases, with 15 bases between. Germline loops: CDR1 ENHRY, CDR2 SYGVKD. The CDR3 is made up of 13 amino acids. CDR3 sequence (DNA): TGTGCCATAGGAGGAGGTGGGGGCTACGAGCAGTACTTC. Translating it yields CAIGGGGGYEQYF.

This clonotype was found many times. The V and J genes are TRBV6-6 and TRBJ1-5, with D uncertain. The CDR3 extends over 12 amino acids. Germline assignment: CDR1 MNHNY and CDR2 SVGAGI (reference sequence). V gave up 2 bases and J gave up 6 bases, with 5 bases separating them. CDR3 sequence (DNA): TGTGCCAGCAGTTACGAAATTCAGCCCCAGCATTTT. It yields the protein CASSYEIQPQHF.

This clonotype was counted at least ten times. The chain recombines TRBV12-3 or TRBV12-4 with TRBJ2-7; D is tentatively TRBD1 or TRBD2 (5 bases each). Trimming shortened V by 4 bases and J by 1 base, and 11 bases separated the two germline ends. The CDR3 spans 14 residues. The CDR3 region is CASSSGGGSYEQYF. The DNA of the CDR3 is TGTGCCAGCAGTTCCGGTGGGGGTTCCTACGAGCAGTACTTC.

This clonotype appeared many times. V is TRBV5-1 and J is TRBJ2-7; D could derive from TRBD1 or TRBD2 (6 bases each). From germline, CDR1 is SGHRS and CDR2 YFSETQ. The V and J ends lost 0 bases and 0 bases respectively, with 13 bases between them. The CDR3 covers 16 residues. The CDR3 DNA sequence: TGCGCCAGCAGCTTGGTTCCGGGGGCGATCTCCTACGAGCAGTACTTC. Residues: CASSLVPGAISYEQYF. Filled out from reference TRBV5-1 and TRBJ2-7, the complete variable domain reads KAGVTQTPRYLIKTRGQQVTLSCSPISGHRSVSWYQQTPGQGLQFLFEYFSETQRNKGNFPGRFSGRQFSNSRSEMNVSTLELGDSALYLCASSLVPGAISYEQYFGPGTRLTVT.

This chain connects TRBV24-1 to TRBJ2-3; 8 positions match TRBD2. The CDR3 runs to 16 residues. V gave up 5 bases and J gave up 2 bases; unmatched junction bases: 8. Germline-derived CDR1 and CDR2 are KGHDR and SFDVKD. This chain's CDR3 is CATSAGRAGATDTQYF. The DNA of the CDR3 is TGTGCCACCAGTGCTGGGAGAGCGGGGGCCACAGATACGCAGTATTTT.

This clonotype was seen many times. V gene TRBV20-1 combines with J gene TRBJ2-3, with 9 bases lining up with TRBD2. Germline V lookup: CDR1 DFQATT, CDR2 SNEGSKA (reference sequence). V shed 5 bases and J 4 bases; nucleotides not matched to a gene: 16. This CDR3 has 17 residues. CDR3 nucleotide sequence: TGCAGTGCTCGAGCCGGGACAAGCGGCGGGAGGGCAGATACGCAGTATTTT. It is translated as CSARAGTSGGRADTQYF.

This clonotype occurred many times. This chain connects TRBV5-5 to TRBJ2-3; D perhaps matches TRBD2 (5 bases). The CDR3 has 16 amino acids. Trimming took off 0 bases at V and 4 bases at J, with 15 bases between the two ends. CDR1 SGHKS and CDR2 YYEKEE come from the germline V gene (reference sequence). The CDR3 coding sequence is TGTGCCAGCAGCTTGGCCCTGGCCGGAGGCGCAGATACGCAGTATTTT. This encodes CASSLALAGGADTQYF.

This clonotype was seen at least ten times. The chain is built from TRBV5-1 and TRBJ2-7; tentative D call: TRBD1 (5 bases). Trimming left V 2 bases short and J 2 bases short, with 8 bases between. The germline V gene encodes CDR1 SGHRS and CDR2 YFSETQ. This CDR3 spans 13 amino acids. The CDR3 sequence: CASSFSGTYEQYF. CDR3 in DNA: TGCGCCAGCAGCTTCTCAGGGACCTACGAGCAGTACTTC.

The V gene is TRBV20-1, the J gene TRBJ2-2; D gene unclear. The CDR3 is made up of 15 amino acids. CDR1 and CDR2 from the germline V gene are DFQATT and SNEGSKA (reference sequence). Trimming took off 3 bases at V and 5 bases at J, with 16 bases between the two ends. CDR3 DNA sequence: TGCAGTGCTAGCCCCCGCACAATAGGGACCGGGGAGCTGTTTTTT. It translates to CSASPRTIGTGELFF.